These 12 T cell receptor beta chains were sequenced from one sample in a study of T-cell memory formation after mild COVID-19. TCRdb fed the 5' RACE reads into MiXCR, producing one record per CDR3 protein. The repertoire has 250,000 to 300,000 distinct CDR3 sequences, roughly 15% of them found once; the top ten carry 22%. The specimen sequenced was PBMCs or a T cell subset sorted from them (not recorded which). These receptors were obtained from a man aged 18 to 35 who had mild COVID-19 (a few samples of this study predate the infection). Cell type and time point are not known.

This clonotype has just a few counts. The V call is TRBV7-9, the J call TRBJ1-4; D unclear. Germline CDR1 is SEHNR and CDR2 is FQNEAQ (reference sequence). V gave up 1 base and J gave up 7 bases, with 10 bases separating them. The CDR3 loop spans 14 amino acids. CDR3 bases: TGTGCCAGCAGCTTAGGAGTGTTAGGTGAAAAACTGTTTTTT. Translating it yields CASSLGVLGEKLFF.

The DNA for the CDR3 is TGCGCCAGCAGCCATGCTCTAGGCTACCAAGAGACCCAGTACTTC. This encodes CASSHALGYQETQYF. The chain carries TRBV4-3 and TRBJ2-5; D gene ambiguous. Germline values: CDR1 LGHNA, CDR2 YSLEER. V lost 3 bases to trimming and J lost 0 bases, with 11 bases between them. CDR3 length: 15 amino acids.

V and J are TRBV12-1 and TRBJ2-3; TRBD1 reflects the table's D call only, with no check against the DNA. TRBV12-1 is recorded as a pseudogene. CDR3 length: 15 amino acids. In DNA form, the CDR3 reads TGTGCCAGCGCTCGCCTTTGGGGGGTGGTAGATACGCAGTATTTT. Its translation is CASARLWGVVDTQYF.

CDR3 protein: CASSYDSRETQYF. The CDR3 coding sequence is TGTGCCAGCAGTTACGACAGCCGAGAGACCCAGTACTTC. The genes are TRBV6-2 or TRBV6-3 and TRBJ2-5; perhaps TRBD1 as D (5 bases). CDR3 size: 13 residues. The germline CDR1 and CDR2 sequences are MNHEY and SVGEGT. The V end lost 2 bases, the J end lost 4 bases, and 8 bases lay between the germline ends.

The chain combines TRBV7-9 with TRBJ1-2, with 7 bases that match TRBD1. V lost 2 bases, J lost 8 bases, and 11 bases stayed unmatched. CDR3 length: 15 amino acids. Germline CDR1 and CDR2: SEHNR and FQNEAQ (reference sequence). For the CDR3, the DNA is TGTGCCAGCAGCTTAACAGGGGTAATGAGAGCGGGCTACACCTTC. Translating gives CASSLTGVMRAGYTF.

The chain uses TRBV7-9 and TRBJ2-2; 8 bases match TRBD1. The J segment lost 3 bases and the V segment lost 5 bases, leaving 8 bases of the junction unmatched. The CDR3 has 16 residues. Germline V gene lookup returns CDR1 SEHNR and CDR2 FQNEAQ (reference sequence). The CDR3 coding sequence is TGTGCCAGCAGCCCCTCGACAGGGGCCTACACCGGGGAGCTGTTTTTT. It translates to CASSPSTGAYTGELFF.

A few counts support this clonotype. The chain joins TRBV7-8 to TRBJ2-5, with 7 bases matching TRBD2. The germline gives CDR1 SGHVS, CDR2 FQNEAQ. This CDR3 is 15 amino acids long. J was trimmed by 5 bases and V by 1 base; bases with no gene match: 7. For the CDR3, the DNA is TGTGCCAGCAGCTTAGGGTCAGCGGGGAGGGAGACCCAGTACTTC. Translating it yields CASSLGSAGRETQYF. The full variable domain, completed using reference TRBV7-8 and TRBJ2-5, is GAGVSQSPRYKVAKRGQDVALRCDPISGHVSLFWYQQALGQGPEFLTYFQNEAQLDKSGLPSDRFFAERPEGSVSTLKIQRTQQEDSAVYLCASSLGSAGRETQYFGPGTRLLVL.

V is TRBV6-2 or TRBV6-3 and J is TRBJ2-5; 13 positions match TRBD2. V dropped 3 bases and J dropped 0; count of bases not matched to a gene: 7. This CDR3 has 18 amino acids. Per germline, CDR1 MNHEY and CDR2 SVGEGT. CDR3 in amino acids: CASSYGTSGIIYQETQYF. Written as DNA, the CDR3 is TGTGCCAGCAGTTATGGGACTAGCGGGATCATTTACCAAGAGACCCAGTACTTC.

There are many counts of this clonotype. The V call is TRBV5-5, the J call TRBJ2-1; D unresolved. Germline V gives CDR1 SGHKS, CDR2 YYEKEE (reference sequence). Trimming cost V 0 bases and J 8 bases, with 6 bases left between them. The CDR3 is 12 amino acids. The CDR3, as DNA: TGTGCCAGCAGCTTGGCGGGTTATGAGCAGTTCTTC. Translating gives CASSLAGYEQFF. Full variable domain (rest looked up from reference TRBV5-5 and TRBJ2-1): DAGVTQSPTHLIKTRGQQVTLRCSPISGHKSVSWYQQVLGQGPQFIFQYYEKEERGRGNFPDRFSARQFPNYSSELNVNALLLGDSALYLCASSLAGYEQFFGPGTRLTVL.

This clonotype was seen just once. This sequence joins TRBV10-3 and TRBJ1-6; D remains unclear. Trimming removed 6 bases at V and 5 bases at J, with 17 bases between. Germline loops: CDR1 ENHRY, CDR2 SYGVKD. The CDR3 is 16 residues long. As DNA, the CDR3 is TGTGCCATCAGAGGACCTACCCCGGGAGATAATTCACCCCTCCACTTT. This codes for CAIRGPTPGDNSPLHF.

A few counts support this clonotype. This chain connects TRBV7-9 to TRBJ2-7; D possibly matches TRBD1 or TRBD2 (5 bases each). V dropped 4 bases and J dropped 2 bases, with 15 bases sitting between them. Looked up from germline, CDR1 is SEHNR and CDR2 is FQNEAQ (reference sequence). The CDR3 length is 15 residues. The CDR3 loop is CASSSLGDRTYEQYF. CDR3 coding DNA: TGTGCCAGCAGCTCCCTCGGGGACCGGACCTACGAGCAGTACTTC.

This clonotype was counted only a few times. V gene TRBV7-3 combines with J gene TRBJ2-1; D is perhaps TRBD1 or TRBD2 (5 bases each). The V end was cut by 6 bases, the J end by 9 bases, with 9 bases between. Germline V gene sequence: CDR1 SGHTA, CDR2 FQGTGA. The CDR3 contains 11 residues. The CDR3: CASRGVGEQFF. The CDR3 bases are TGTGCCAGCAGGGGGGTGGGTGAGCAGTTCTTC.